This TCR beta chain was sequenced for a study of T cells in Graves' hyperthyroidism and ophthalmopathy. Individuals with ophthalmopathy presented a Clinical Activity Score of at least 3, a NOSPECS grade of at least 4 and a duration under 3 months. Lactation, pregnancy, other autoimmune disease or uncontrolled infection excluded patients. Used for diagnoses were clinical symptoms, serum thyroxine and TRAb, thyroid ultrasound and orbital computed tomography. Cells are PBMCs isolated from around 10 ml of fresh blood. V lost 0 bases and J 8 bases, leaving 16 bases between the germline ends. This CDR3 spans 16 amino acids. Germline values: CDR1 MGHRA, CDR2 YSYEKL. There are a few counts of this clonotype. Amplification targeted TCR beta CDR3 regions from RNA transcripts. Researchers ran a first-round RT-PCR on the TCR CDR3 using the HTBI primer set. TCRdb processed the multiplex PCR reads anew with MiXCR; each CDR3 protein has one entry. The repertoire includes some 300,000 distinct CDR3 sequences, approximately 19% of them detected once, and 35% to 45% sits in the top ten.

Sequenced sample: blood. This clonotype originated in a man in his forties or fifties with Graves' ophthalmopathy. The rearrangement joins TRBV4-1 to TRBJ1-4; D is unclear. The CDR3 region has the DNA TGCGCCAGCAGCCAAGACGAGCAGTTACTACGCGAAAAACTGTTTTTT. As protein: CASSQDEQLLREKLFF.